These 23 T cell receptor beta chains came from one sample sequenced in a study of sequential checkpoint blockade in melanoma. Described treatment: randomized to nivolumab then ipilimumab (arm A) or the reverse (arm B). Here immunoSEQ multiplex PCR was the method, and the copy in TCRdb shows in-frame clones only, minus some. The profile shows approximately 40,000 clones, 80% to 90% of them singletons. The starting material was CD8+ T cells sorted from blood (inferred from file names), obtained from a patient given nivolumab and ipilimumab in sequence. The source is a human donor with melanoma.

The V and J genes are TRBV4-2 and TRBJ2-7; a possible D gene is TRBD2 (6 bases). Trimming stripped 3 bases from V and 6 bases from J, with 9 bases between. The CDR3 has 12 residues. Germline V gene sequence: CDR1 LGHNA, CDR2 YNFKEQ. The CDR3 spells CASSQGGCEQYF. CDR3 sequence (DNA): TGTGCCAGCAGCCAGGGGGGATGCGAGCAGTACTTC.

The chain carries TRBV18 and TRBJ1-5, with D maybe TRBD1 (5 bases). CDR1 is KGHSH, CDR2 LQKENI, per germline. The V end lost 0 bases, the J end lost 9 bases, and 12 bases lay between the germline ends. The CDR3 sequence is 14 residues long. The chain's CDR3 is CASSPPKWDSPQHF. The DNA of the CDR3 is TGTGCCAGCTCACCACCTAAATGGGACTCGCCCCAGCATTTT.

The chain employs TRBV7-9 and TRBJ2-1; TRBD2 matches 9 bases. The germline CDR1 and CDR2 sequences are SEHNR and FQNEAQ (reference sequence). V trimming: 6 bases; J trimming: 5 bases; junction bases outside the gene matches: 8. This CDR3 is 15 amino acids long. Here the CDR3 reads CASRPGLAFHNEQFF. CDR3 coding DNA: TGTGCCAGCAGACCGGGACTAGCTTTTCACAATGAGCAGTTCTTC.

This clone showed up just a few times. This chain joins TRBV2 and TRBJ2-5; the match to TRBD2 covers 7 bases. J lost 2 bases, V lost 6 bases, and 6 bases had no gene match. Germline assignment: CDR1 SNHLY and CDR2 FYNNEI. The CDR3 is 14 amino acids. The CDR3 region is CASRDLAVQETQYF. The CDR3 DNA follows: TGTGCCAGCAGAGATCTAGCGGTTCAAGAGACCCAGTACTTC. Complete variable domain (other parts from reference TRBV2 and TRBJ2-5): EPEVTQTPSHQVTQMGQEVILRCVPISNHLYFYWYRQILGQKVEFLVSFYNNEISEKSEIFDDQFSVERPDGSNFTLKIRSTKLEDSAMYFCASRDLAVQETQYFGPGTRLLVL.

This chain connects TRBV7-3 to TRBJ2-7, with D tentatively TRBD2 (6 bases). The CDR3 runs to 15 residues. The V and J ends lost 2 bases and 3 bases respectively, with 14 bases between them. Germline CDR1 reads SGHTA; CDR2 reads FQGTGA. The CDR3 protein is CASSLFSGGHYEQYF. CDR3 DNA: TGTGCCAGCAGCTTATTTAGCGGAGGCCACTACGAGCAGTACTTC.

This clone was observed a single time. V usage is TRBV27 and J usage is TRBJ2-7, with D possibly TRBD1 on 6 matching bases. V gave up 2 bases and J gave up 0 bases, with 11 bases separating them. CDR3 size: 15 residues. In germline, CDR1 is MNHEY, CDR2 SMNVEV (reference sequence). CDR3 region: CASSLLQGSSYEQYF. The CDR3 coding sequence is TGTGCCAGCAGTTTACTACAGGGTAGCTCCTACGAGCAGTACTTC.

The V call is TRBV7-2, the J call TRBJ2-7; 8 bases map to TRBD1. Germline CDR1 is SGHTA and CDR2 is FQGNSA. The CDR3 contains 16 residues. Germline trimming cut 2 bases from V and 4 bases from J; bases unmatched to any gene: 10. DNA for the CDR3: TGTGCCAGCAGCTTACCTATCCCGGGACAGGTATACGAGCAGTACTTC. Translated, it gives CASSLPIPGQVYEQYF.

The chain is built from TRBV7-9 and TRBJ2-7, with TRBD1 identical over 10 bases. The CDR3 is 15 residues long. In germline, CDR1 is SEHNR, CDR2 FQNEAQ (reference sequence). The V segment lost 6 bases and the J segment 5 bases; nucleotides outside the gene matches: 10. CDR3 amino acids: CASSLRTGGVDEQYF. The CDR3 DNA is TGTGCCAGCAGTCTCAGGACAGGGGGGGTCGACGAGCAGTACTTC.

The J gene is TRBJ2-2, the V gene TRBV9, with 11 bases aligning to TRBD2. The CDR3 extends over 16 amino acids. V shed 0 bases, J shed 3 bases, and the junction held 1 base outside the gene matches. Germline V gene sequence: CDR1 SGDLS, CDR2 YYNGEE. The CDR3 nucleotides are TGTGCCAGCAGCGTAGAGGGACTAGCGGACACCGGGGAGCTGTTTTTT. Amino acid sequence: CASSVEGLADTGELFF.

The chain recombines TRBV6-5 with TRBJ2-2, with TRBD1 matching 9 bases. Germline CDR1 MNHEY, CDR2 SVGAGI. This CDR3 comprises 14 residues. With V trimmed by 10 bases and J by 5 bases, 8 bases remained unmatched. DNA of the CDR3: TGTGCCACCCGGGACAGGGTATATACCGGGGAGCTGTTTTTT. This gives the protein CATRDRVYTGELFF.

The chain links TRBV9 to TRBJ2-2; 12 nucleotides align to TRBD2. The CDR3 runs 17 residues. Germline loops: CDR1 SGDLS, CDR2 YYNGEE. Trimming took 3 bases from V and 2 from J; bases not matched to a gene: 5. This chain's CDR3 is CASSDPGLAGNTGELFF. The DNA of the CDR3 is TGTGCCAGCAGCGACCCCGGACTAGCGGGAAACACCGGGGAGCTGTTTTTT.

The chain carries TRBV15 and TRBJ1-4; no clear D. The germline V gene has CDR1 LNHNV and CDR2 YYDKDF (reference sequence). The CDR3 sequence is 15 residues long. Between the trimmed V and J ends, which lost 6 bases and 4 bases, there was a span of 15 bases. The CDR3 sequence: CATRGEVTHNEKLFF. For the CDR3, the DNA is TGTGCCACCAGGGGTGAGGTTACGCATAATGAAAAACTGTTTTTT.

This chain joins TRBV7-2 and TRBJ2-5, with 14 bases matching TRBD2. The CDR3 runs 18 residues. Trimming removed 5 bases from V and 2 bases from J; junction bases left unmatched: 10. Germline V lookup: CDR1 SGHTA, CDR2 FQGNSA. CDR3 nucleotide sequence: TGTGCCAGCAGCCCCCCGGGACTAGCGGGAGATGGGCAAGAGACCCAGTACTTC. Translation: CASSPPGLAGDGQETQYF.

The chain links TRBV27 to TRBJ2-1, with a weak D call TRBD2 (6 bases). CDR3 length: 15 amino acids. Germline values: CDR1 MNHEY, CDR2 SMNVEV (reference sequence). Trimming left V 3 bases short and J 0 bases short, with 9 bases between. This chain's CDR3 is CASSFHGSSYNEQFF. The CDR3 DNA sequence: TGTGCCAGCAGTTTCCACGGGAGCTCCTACAATGAGCAGTTCTTC.

The genes are TRBV5-1 and TRBJ2-2, with D perhaps TRBD2 (6 bases). The CDR3 covers 14 residues. Deletions cut 1 base from V and 8 bases from J, with 12 bases between. Germline values: CDR1 SGHRS, CDR2 YFSETQ. CDR3: CASSLRGGSGELFF. The DNA of the CDR3 is TGCGCCAGCAGCTTGCGGGGAGGATCTGGGGAGCTGTTTTTT.

This sequence joins TRBV5-1 and TRBJ2-5; D possibly corresponds to TRBD2 (5 bases). The end of the DNA fits TRBJ2-7 better, so the J call may be wrong. Germline V gene lookup returns CDR1 SGHRS and CDR2 YFSETQ. This CDR3 has 12 amino acids. The CDR3 reads CASSLGEGEQYF. The CDR3 DNA is TGCGCCAGCAGCTTGGGAGAGGGCGAGCAGTACTTC.

The chain employs TRBV29-1 and TRBJ2-7, with D unresolved. The germline CDR1 and CDR2 sequences are SQVTM and ANQGSEA. The CDR3 is 12 amino acids. Trimming cost V 4 bases and J 5 bases, with 12 bases left between them. The CDR3 DNA follows: TGCAGCGTTGCGGAGTCATTCCACGAGCAGTACTTC. It is translated as CSVAESFHEQYF.

The CDR3 here is CASSVKGVITYNEQFF. The CDR3, as DNA: TGTGCCAGCAGCGTTAAGGGGGTCATCACCTACAATGAGCAGTTCTTC. This chain links TRBV9 with TRBJ2-1, with D perhaps matching TRBD1 (6 bases). Between the trimmed V and J ends, which lost 2 bases and 2 bases, there was a span of 14 bases. The CDR3 length is 16 residues. The germline CDR1 and CDR2 sequences are SGDLS and YYNGEE. The full variable domain, in which reference TRBV9 and TRBJ2-1 provide the parts outside the CDR3, is DSGVTQTPKHLITATGQRVTLRCSPRSGDLSVYWYQQSLDQGLQFLIQYYNGEERAKGNILERFSAQQFPDLHSELNLSSLELGDSALYFCASSVKGVITYNEQFFGPGTRLTVL.

The chain carries TRBV7-3 and TRBJ2-1; a weak D match, TRBD2 (6 bases). Trimming removed 2 bases at V and 3 bases at J, with 17 bases between. Per the germline V gene, CDR1 is SGHTA and CDR2 is FQGTGA. There are 17 residues in the CDR3. The CDR3 nucleotides read TGTGCCAGCAGCTTATCCAGCGGGCCCTTCCTCTACAATGAGCAGTTCTTC. This encodes CASSLSSGPFLYNEQFF.

This clone was seen a handful of times. This chain connects TRBV7-9 to TRBJ2-3; TRBD1 agrees at 8 bases. The germline CDR1 and CDR2 sequences are SEHNR and FQNEAQ (reference sequence). The V gene end was trimmed by 1 base and the J gene end by 4 bases; junction bases not matched to a gene: 10. There are 17 residues in the CDR3. This chain's CDR3 is CASSLVGRGREADTQYF. The CDR3 DNA sequence: TGTGCCAGCAGCTTAGTTGGCAGGGGGCGTGAGGCAGATACGCAGTATTTT.

This rearrangement joins TRBV7-9 to TRBJ2-5, with TRBD2 as a possible D gene (5 bases). Per germline, CDR1 SEHNR and CDR2 FQNEAQ (reference sequence). V lost 4 bases, J lost 3 bases, and 9 bases lay in between. This CDR3 region has 13 residues. CDR3 loop: CASSWSGEETQYF. The CDR3 DNA follows: TGTGCCAGCAGCTGGTCCGGGGAAGAGACCCAGTACTTC.

The chain combines TRBV27 with TRBJ1-2, with D uncertain. This CDR3 region has 14 residues. Trimming removed 3 bases at V and 0 bases at J, with 8 bases between. Germline V gives CDR1 MNHEY, CDR2 SMNVEV (reference sequence). The CDR3 region is CASSFLGANYGYTF. The CDR3 nucleotides are TGTGCCAGCAGTTTCCTGGGAGCTAACTATGGCTACACCTTC.

The rearrangement joins TRBV7-9 to TRBJ1-4, with a tentative D call TRBD1 (6 bases). The V end was cut by 4 bases, the J end by 0 bases, with 12 bases between. This CDR3 is 16 amino acids long. The germline V gene has CDR1 SEHNR and CDR2 FQNEAQ (reference sequence). The CDR3 DNA reads TGTGCCAGCAGCTCCCGGACAGCAGCAACTAATGAAAAACTGTTTTTT. Translated: CASSSRTAATNEKLFF.